This T cell receptor (beta chain) was found in a study of CD8 T cells in seronegative destructive rheumatoid arthritis (TCRdb year 2020). With respect to the entire study: Biological drugs were being received by seven of the eight CND-RA patients at the time of sampling. Researchers compared peripheral CD8+ TCRbeta repertoires from patients with CCP-negative destructive rheumatoid arthritis (CND-RA) against repertoires from newly diagnosed seropositive RA, seronegative RA and healthy controls. Rather than undergoing new sequencing, the seropositive RA, seronegative RA and healthy control comparison cohorts were drawn from an earlier published TCRbeta dataset. The paper's findings and limits, for the study overall: CND-RA repertoires showed more CMV-reactive and fewer influenza A-reactive CD8+ TCRbeta sequences than controls and other RA subtypes. After adjusting for age, CND-RA patients appeared to have less diverse, more clonal CD8+ TCRbeta repertoires than other RA subtypes. Because diagnostic samples were lacking, the TCR repertoire differences may partly reflect years of poor disease control rather than having been present at onset. Across the roughly 100,000 clonotypes tested, no public clonotype enrichment survived Benjamini-Hochberg correction. The small size of the CND-RA cohort was acknowledged as a study limitation. A distinct set of enriched public clonotypes appeared to be present in CND-RA patients, and the authors interpreted this finding as support for a separate disease subset.

A remark on this clone: There is no known antigen for this receptor. Base-call qualities are not available, and no considerably larger clone is one nucleotide away. Other DNA sequences of this sample code for an identical CDR3.

Genomic DNA from CD8+ cells was used for TCRbeta sequencing according to the manufacturer's instructions. A genomics technology centre in Finland ran the TCRbeta sequencing, which was done with the immunoSEQ assay. For the original study's pipeline: Clonotype tables generated by the immunoSEQ preprocessing pipeline were converted into VDJtools format, and non-productive clonotypes were filtered out. Samples with fewer than 10,000 reads were excluded, the remaining samples were subsampled to 10,000 reads, and most of the eight CND-RA samples were retained. Using the VDJtools CalcDiversityStats function on data subsampled to 10,000 reads, the Shannon-Wiener, Simpson and clonality indices were calculated. Non-singleton TCRbeta clonotypes were hard-matched, with no mismatches allowed, against VDJdb to infer antigen specificity. Clusters with potentially shared antigen targets were formed by grouping CDR3 sequences that differed by one amino acid (Hamming distance 1). After each group was resampled to six samples, one-sided Fisher's exact tests checked public clonotypes for group enrichment, with the whole procedure repeated ten times. Drawn from immuneACCESS, this table holds only the in-frame rearrangements with V and J called that TCRdb kept. Clones are partly lost; checked studies trace under half to an unresolved V gene and leave the rest unexplained. The V and J calls and clone size were taken over from that table, and D and trimming were inferred from the DNA. Counted in this sample were 13,000 or so clones; roughly four fifths of them appeared once. The ten largest clones take up 27% of the sample.

CND-RA patients tested negative on the clinical CCP2 antibody test, and even with active therapy their joint destruction kept progressing. All CND-RA patients were characterized by typical joint destruction in wrists and ankles and by failure of conventional anti-rheumatic therapy. Instead of being sampled at diagnosis, CND-RA patients were sampled after long disease histories, which in several cases spanned decades. Approximately 50 millilitres of EDTA-anticoagulated peripheral blood were drawn from each patient. Peripheral blood mononuclear cells were isolated by Ficoll-Paque PLUS density gradient separation. AutoMACS magnetic bead positive selection was used to isolate CD8+ cells from fresh or cryopreserved PBMCs, and purity was verified by flow cytometry. Genomic DNA was extracted with Nucleospin Tissue or Tissue XS kits and quantified on a Qubit 2.0 fluorometer. The TCR originated in a woman aged 25 to 50 with seronegative destructive rheumatoid arthritis. Material: CD8+ T cells from blood.

DNA sequence: TGTGCCAGCAGTCCCTGGGAGGGTTATAGCAATCAGCCCCAGCATTTT. Its protein reads: CASSPWEGYSNQPQHF. Recombination joined TRBV6-6 with TRBJ1-5; the D gene cannot be named for sure. The CDR3 spans 16 residues, from the cysteine through the phenylalanine. Only the CDR3 portion is preserved as DNA: 48 bases, with reading frame beginning at the first base. Per the germline V gene (reference sequence), MNHNY is the CDR1 and SVGAGI is the CDR2. V is cut by 5 bases and J by 0 bases, and the space between the germline ends is 14 bases.